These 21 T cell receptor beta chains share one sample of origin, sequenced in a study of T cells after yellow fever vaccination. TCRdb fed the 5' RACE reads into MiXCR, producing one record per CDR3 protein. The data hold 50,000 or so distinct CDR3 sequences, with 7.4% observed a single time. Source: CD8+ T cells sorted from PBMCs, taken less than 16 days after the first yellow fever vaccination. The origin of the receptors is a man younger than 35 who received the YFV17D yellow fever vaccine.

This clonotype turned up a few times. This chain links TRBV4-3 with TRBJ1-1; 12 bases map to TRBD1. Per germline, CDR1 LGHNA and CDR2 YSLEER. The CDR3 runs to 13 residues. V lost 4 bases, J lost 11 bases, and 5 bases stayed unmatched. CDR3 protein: CASSPGTGGSAFF. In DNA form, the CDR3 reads TGCGCCAGCAGCCCCGGGACAGGGGGCTCGGCTTTCTTT.

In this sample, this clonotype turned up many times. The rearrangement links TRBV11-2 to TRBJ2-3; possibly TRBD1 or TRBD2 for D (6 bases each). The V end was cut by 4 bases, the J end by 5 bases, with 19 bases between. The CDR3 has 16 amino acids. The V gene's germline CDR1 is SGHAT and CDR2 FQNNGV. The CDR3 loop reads CASSSPELGGQDTQYF. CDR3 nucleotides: TGTGCCAGCAGCTCGCCAGAGCTCGGGGGACAAGATACGCAGTATTTT.

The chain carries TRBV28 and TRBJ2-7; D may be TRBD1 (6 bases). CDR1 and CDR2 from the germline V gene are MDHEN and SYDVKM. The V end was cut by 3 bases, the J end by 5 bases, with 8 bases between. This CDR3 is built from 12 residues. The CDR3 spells CASSFSGDEQYV. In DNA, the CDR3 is TGTGCCAGCAGTTTCTCAGGGGACGAGCAGTACGTC.

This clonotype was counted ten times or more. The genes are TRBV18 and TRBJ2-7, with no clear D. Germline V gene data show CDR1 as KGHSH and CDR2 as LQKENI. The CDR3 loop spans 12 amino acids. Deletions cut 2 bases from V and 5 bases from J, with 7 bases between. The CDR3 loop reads CASSPIRNEQYV. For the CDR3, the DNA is TGTGCCAGCTCACCAATTAGGAACGAGCAGTACGTC.

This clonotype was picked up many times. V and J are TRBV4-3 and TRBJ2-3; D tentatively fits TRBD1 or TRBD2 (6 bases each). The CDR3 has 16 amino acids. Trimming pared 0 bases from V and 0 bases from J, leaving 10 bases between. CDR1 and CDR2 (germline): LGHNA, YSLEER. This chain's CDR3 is CASSQDTGASTDTQYF. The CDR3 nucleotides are TGCGCCAGCAGCCAAGATACGGGGGCCAGCACAGATACGCAGTATTTT.

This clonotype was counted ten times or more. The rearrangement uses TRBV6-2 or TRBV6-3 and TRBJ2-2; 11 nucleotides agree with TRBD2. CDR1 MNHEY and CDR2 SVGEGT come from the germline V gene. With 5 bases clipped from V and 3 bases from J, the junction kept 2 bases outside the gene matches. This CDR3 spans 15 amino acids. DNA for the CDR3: TGTGCCAGCAGTACGGGACTAGCGGACACCGGGGAGCTGTTTTTT. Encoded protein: CASSTGLADTGELFF.

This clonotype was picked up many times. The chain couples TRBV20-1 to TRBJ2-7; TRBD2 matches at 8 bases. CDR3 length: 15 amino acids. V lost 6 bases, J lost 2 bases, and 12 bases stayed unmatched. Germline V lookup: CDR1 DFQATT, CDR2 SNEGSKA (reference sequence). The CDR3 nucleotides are TGCAGTGCGCAATCCGGGACTAGTATGGCCTACGAGCAGTACTTC. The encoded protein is CSAQSGTSMAYEQYF.

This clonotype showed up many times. The CDR3 spells CASAPPDRLSNEQFF. DNA of the CDR3: TGTGCCAGCGCCCCTCCGGACCGCCTGAGTAATGAGCAGTTCTTC. The chain recombines TRBV12-3 or TRBV12-4 with TRBJ2-1; D unresolved. The V end lost 8 bases, the J end lost 7 bases, and 21 bases lay between the germline ends. This CDR3 has 15 amino acids.

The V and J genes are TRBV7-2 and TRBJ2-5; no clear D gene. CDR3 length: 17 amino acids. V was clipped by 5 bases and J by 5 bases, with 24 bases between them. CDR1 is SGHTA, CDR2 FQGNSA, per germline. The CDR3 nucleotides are TGTGCCAGCAGCCCCCACCCCCGGGCCCAGAAGCCGGAGACCCAGTACTTC. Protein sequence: CASSPHPRAQKPETQYF.

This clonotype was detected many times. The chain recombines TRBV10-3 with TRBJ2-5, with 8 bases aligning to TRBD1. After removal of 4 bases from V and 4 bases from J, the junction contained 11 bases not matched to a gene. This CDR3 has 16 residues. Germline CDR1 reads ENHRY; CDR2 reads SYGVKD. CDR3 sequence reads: CAISGPGQGGRETQYF. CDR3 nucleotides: TGTGCCATCAGTGGTCCAGGACAGGGAGGAAGAGAGACCCAGTACTTC.

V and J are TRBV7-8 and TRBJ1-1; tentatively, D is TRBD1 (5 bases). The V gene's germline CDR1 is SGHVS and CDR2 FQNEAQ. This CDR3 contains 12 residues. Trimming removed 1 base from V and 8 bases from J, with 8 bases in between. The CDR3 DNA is TGTGCCAGCAGCTTAGTGGGGGACGAAGCTTTCTTT. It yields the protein CASSLVGDEAFF.

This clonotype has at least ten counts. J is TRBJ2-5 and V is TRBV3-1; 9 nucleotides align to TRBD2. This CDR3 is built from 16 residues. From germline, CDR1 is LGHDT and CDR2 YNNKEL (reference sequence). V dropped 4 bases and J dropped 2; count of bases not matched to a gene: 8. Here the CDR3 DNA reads TGTGCCAGCAGCCCGGGACTAGCCGGCAAGCAAGAGACCCAGTACTTC. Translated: CASSPGLAGKQETQYF.

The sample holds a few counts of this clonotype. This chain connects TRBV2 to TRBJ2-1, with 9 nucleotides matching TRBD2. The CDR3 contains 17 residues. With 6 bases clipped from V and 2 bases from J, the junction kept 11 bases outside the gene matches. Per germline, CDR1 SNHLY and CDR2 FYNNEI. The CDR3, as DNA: TGTGCCAGCAGCGGCGGGGGGGGCAGAAGCCCCTACAATGAGCAGTTCTTC. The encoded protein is CASSGGGGRSPYNEQFF.

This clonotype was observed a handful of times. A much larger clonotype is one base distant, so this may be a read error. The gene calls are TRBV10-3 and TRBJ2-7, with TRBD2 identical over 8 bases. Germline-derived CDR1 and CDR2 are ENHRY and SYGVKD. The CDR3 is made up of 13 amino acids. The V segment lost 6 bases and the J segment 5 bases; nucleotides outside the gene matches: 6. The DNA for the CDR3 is TGTGCCATCAGGAGACTAGCGCACGACGAGCAGTACGTC. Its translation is CAIRRLAHDEQYV.

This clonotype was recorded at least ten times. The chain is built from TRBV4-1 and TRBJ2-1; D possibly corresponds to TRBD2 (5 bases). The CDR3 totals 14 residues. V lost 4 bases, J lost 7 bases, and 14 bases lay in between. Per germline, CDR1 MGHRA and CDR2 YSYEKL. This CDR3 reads CASSLGLFANEQFF. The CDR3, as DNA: TGCGCCAGCAGCCTCGGACTGTTTGCGAATGAGCAGTTCTTC.

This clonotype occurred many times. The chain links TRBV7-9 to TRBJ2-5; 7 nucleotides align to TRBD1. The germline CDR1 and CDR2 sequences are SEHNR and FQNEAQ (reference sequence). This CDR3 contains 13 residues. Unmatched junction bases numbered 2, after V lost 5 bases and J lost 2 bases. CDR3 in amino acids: CASSRTGQETQYF. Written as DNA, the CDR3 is TGTGCCAGCAGCCGGACAGGACAAGAGACCCAGTACTTC.

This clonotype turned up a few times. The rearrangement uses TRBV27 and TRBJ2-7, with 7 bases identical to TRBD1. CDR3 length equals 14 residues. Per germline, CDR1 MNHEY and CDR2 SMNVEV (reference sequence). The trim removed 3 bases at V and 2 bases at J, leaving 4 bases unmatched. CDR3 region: CASSLTQGAYEQYV. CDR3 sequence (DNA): TGTGCCAGCAGTTTGACCCAGGGGGCCTACGAGCAGTACGTC.

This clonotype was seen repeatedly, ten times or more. The CDR3 DNA reads as TGTGCCAGCAGCTGGGGCAGCACAGATACGCAGTATTTT. Translated, it gives CASSWGSTDTQYF. The chain uses TRBV6-6 and TRBJ2-3; tentative D call: TRBD1 (5 bases). This CDR3 comprises 13 residues. The germline V and J ends were trimmed by 6 bases and 0 bases, with 7 bases remaining between them. Germline V CDR1 and CDR2: MNHNY, SVGAGI (reference sequence).

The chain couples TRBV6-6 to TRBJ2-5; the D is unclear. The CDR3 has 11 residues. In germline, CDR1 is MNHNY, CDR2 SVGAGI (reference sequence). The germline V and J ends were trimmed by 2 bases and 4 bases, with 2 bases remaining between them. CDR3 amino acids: CASSYLETQYF. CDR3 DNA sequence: TGTGCCAGCAGTTACCTAGAGACCCAGTACTTC.

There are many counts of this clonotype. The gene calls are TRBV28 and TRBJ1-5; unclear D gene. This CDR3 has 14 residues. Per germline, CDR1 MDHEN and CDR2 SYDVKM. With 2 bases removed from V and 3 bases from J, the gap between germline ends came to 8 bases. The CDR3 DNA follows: TGTGCCAGCAGTTTAACCGGACTCAATCAGCCCCAGCATTTT. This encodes CASSLTGLNQPQHF.

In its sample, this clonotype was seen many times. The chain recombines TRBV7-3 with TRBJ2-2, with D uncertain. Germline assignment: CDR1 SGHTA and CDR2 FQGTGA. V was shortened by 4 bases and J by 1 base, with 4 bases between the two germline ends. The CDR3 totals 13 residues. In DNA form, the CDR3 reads TGTGCCAGCAGCTACGGGAACACCGGGGAGCTGTTTTTT. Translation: CASSYGNTGELFF.